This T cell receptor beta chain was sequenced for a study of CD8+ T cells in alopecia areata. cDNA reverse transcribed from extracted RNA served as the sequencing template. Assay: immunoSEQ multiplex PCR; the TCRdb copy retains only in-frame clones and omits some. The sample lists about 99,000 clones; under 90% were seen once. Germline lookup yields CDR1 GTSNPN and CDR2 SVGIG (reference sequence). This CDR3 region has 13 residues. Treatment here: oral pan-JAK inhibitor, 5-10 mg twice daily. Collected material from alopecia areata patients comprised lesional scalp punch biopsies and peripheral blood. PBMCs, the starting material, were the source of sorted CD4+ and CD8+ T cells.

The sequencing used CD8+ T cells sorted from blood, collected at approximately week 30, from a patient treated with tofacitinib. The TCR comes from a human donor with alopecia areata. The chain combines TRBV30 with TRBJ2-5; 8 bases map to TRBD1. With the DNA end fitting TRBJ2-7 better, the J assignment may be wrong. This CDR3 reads CAWRGQASYEQYF. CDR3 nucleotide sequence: TGTGCCTGGAGGGGACAGGCCTCCTACGAGCAGTACTTC.